The next 30 T cell receptor beta chains were all read from a single sample in a study of beta chain features in type 1 diabetes. The investigators reverse transcribed all of the isolated RNA, so they sequenced expressed TCRB transcripts. Some clones are missing from TCRdb's copy, which holds only in-frame ones; the method was immunoSEQ multiplex PCR. The sample shows nearly 250,000 clones, over 65% of them seen only once. The sample consisted of naive CD4+ T cells from blood. The receptor source for this set is a man aged 25 to 40 in good health.

The chain recombines TRBV6-5 with TRBJ2-7; TRBD2 agrees at 12 bases. V lost 6 bases to trimming and J lost 5 bases; unmatched junction nucleotides: 5. There are 14 residues in the CDR3. Germline CDR1 reads MNHEY; CDR2 reads SVGAGI. For the CDR3, the DNA is TGTGCCAGCAGATCTAGCGGGAGGGGCAACGAGCAGTACTTC. Amino acids: CASRSSGRGNEQYF.

This clone was picked up one time. The V gene is TRBV28, the J gene TRBJ2-3; 10 bases fit TRBD2. The junction had 6 bases not matched to a gene; V was cut back by 6 bases and J by 6 bases. The germline V gene encodes CDR1 MDHEN and CDR2 SYDVKM. The length of the CDR3 is 14 residues. This CDR3 reads CASRASGRADTQYF. CDR3 sequence (DNA): TGTGCCAGCAGAGCGAGCGGGAGGGCGGATACGCAGTATTTT.

The genes are TRBV9 and TRBJ1-5; no firm D call. The germline gives CDR1 SGDLS, CDR2 YYNGEE. V was cut by 4 bases and J by 0 bases, with 11 bases left in between. CDR3 length equals 15 residues. CDR3 in DNA: TGTGCCAGCAGCACGACACCGAATAGCAATCAGCCCCAGCATTTT. As protein: CASSTTPNSNQPQHF.

This clone was found a few times. The rearrangement links TRBV29-1 to TRBJ2-3; D ambiguous. V lost 6 bases and J 2 bases, leaving 6 bases between the germline ends. This CDR3 contains 11 residues. Germline loops: CDR1 SQVTM, CDR2 ANQGSEA. The CDR3 reads CSVPFTDTQYF. In DNA, the CDR3 is TGCAGCGTGCCCTTCACAGATACGCAGTATTTT.

As to this clone: Additional DNA sequences in this sample encode the identical CDR3. Here the CDR3 DNA reads TGTGCCAGCAGCGTAGGGGCCGGTTCCTACAATGAGCAGTTCTTC. It translates to CASSVGAGSYNEQFF. This rearrangement joins TRBV9 to TRBJ2-1; D not certain. CDR1 is SGDLS and CDR2 is YYNGEE in the germline V gene. V was shortened by 0 bases and J by 1 base, with 8 bases between the two germline ends. The CDR3 loop spans 15 amino acids.

This clone occurred a few times. At one of its ends the junction is not consistent with the germline gene, which may arise from a read error. Distinct nucleotide sequences in the sample also encode this CDR3. The chain employs TRBV29-1 and TRBJ2-5, with D perhaps matching TRBD1 or TRBD2 (5 bases each). Germline lookup yields CDR1 SQVTM and CDR2 ANQGSEA. CDR3 length: 12 amino acids. This chain's CDR3 is CSAEEGRETQYF. The CDR3 coding sequence is TGCAGCGCTGAAGAGGGGCGGGAGACCCAGTACTTC.

Regarding this clone: Other DNA sequences of this sample code for an identical CDR3. J is TRBJ2-7 and V is TRBV7-2; D could derive from TRBD1 or TRBD2 (5 bases each). There are 12 residues in the CDR3. V lost 6 bases and J lost 2, with 8 bases in between. CDR1 SGHTA and CDR2 FQGNSA come from the germline V gene. The CDR3 here is CASSLGAYEQYF. The CDR3 DNA follows: TGTGCCAGCAGTCTGGGGGCCTACGAGCAGTACTTC.

This clone has a single count. The gene calls are TRBV5-1 and TRBJ2-2; 9 bases are shared with TRBD1. Trimming at V came to 4 bases and at J to 7 bases, leaving 11 bases not matched to a gene. Germline V gene lookup returns CDR1 SGHRS and CDR2 YFSETQ. This CDR3 has 16 residues. The CDR3 DNA sequence: TGCGCCAGCAGCGGAGGGACAGGGAAGGGAAGCGGGGAGCTGTTTTTT. It codes for CASSGGTGKGSGELFF.

This clone has just a few counts. CDR3 sequence: CAWSVNRAYGYTF. As DNA, the CDR3 is TGTGCCTGGAGTGTGAACAGGGCCTATGGCTACACCTTC. V and J are TRBV30 and TRBJ1-2; possibly TRBD1 for D (6 bases). Trimming cost V 0 bases and J 4 bases, with 9 bases left between them. Per germline, CDR1 GTSNPN and CDR2 SVGIG (reference sequence). The CDR3 covers 13 residues.

This clone was observed a few times. The rearrangement joins TRBV29-1 to TRBJ2-7, with no clear D. V was shortened by 7 bases and J by 2 bases, with 9 bases between the two germline ends. The CDR3 sequence is 11 residues long. Germline lookup yields CDR1 SQVTM and CDR2 ANQGSEA. The CDR3 DNA sequence: TGCAGCGCGTCGGGCACCTACGAGCAGTACTTC. It encodes CSASGTYEQYF.

This clone was counted only a few times. The genes are TRBV25-1 and TRBJ2-3, with 7 bases aligning to TRBD1. The CDR3 sequence is 16 residues long. The germline V gene has CDR1 MGHDK and CDR2 SYGVNS. With 5 bases clipped from V and 3 bases from J, the junction kept 11 bases outside the gene matches. The CDR3 loop reads CASSNRGVQGTDTQYF. CDR3 sequence (DNA): TGTGCCAGCAGTAACAGGGGAGTGCAAGGGACAGATACGCAGTATTTT.

CDR3 sequence: CASSFTDQPQHF. The CDR3 region has the DNA TGTGCCAGCAGTTTTACAGATCAGCCCCAGCATTTT. The V and J genes are TRBV27 and TRBJ1-5; D not resolved. This CDR3 region has 12 residues. Trimming removed 3 bases at V and 5 bases at J, with 5 bases between. Germline V gene data show CDR1 as MNHEY and CDR2 as SMNVEV (reference sequence).

This chain joins TRBV13 and TRBJ1-6, with D perhaps TRBD1 (5 bases). Deletions cut 2 bases from V and 8 bases from J, with 10 bases between. Germline values: CDR1 PRHDT, CDR2 FYEKMQ (reference sequence). The CDR3 runs to 14 residues. The CDR3 spells CASSLTGRDSPLHF. The CDR3 DNA reads TGTGCCAGCAGCTTAACTGGCAGGGATTCACCCCTCCACTTT.

The chain recombines TRBV30 with TRBJ1-1; D gene ambiguous. Germline lookup yields CDR1 GTSNPN and CDR2 SVGIG (reference sequence). The CDR3 loop spans 13 amino acids. The germline V and J ends were trimmed by 7 bases and 4 bases, with 16 bases remaining between them. CDR3 region: CASVKSVGTEAFF. The CDR3 DNA follows: TGTGCCTCCGTGAAATCGGTGGGCACTGAAGCTTTCTTT.

CDR3 loop: CASSFAGADTQYF. The CDR3 coding sequence is TGTGCCAGCAGCTTTGCAGGGGCAGATACGCAGTATTTT. The chain carries TRBV7-9 and TRBJ2-3, with D maybe TRBD1 (6 bases). The V and J ends lost 3 bases and 4 bases respectively, with 8 bases between them. Germline assignment: CDR1 SEHNR and CDR2 FQNEAQ (reference sequence). This CDR3 has 13 residues.

The V and J genes are TRBV30 and TRBJ2-3; perhaps TRBD1 as D (6 bases). V lost 0 bases and J 4 bases, leaving 11 bases between the germline ends. The CDR3 loop spans 14 amino acids. The germline V gene has CDR1 GTSNPN and CDR2 SVGIG (reference sequence). In DNA form, the CDR3 reads TGTGCCTGGAGTGTAGGCGACAGGCCAGATACGCAGTATTTT. It specifies CAWSVGDRPDTQYF.

The chain couples TRBV4-3 to TRBJ2-7, with 7 bases matching TRBD2. The length of the CDR3 is 14 residues. In germline, CDR1 is LGHNA, CDR2 YSLEER. Trimming cost V 1 base and J 4 bases; bases outside gene matches: 4. In DNA form, the CDR3 reads TGCGCCAGCAGCCAAGCCCCGGGGGGATACGAGCAGTACTTC. Amino acid sequence: CASSQAPGGYEQYF.

This clone was observed a single time. The chain couples TRBV19 to TRBJ2-7, with D perhaps matching TRBD1 or TRBD2 (5 bases each). This CDR3 has 13 residues. The germline V and J ends were trimmed by 6 bases and 2 bases, with 11 bases remaining between them. In germline, CDR1 is LNHDA, CDR2 SQIVND (reference sequence). The CDR3 loop is CASRGTSTYEQYF. In DNA, the CDR3 is TGTGCCAGTAGGGGGACCTCAACCTACGAGCAGTACTTC.

The chain employs TRBV9 and TRBJ2-5, with D unresolved. The CDR3 extends over 13 amino acids. V was pared by 0 bases and J by 7 bases, with 10 bases between. Germline V gene sequence: CDR1 SGDLS, CDR2 YYNGEE. CDR3 in DNA: TGTGCCAGCAGCGTAGTAATGCTGGGGACCCAGTACTTC. Amino acid sequence: CASSVVMLGTQYF.

This clone was counted a few times. Other DNA variants within this sample encode the same CDR3. This chain connects TRBV29-1 to TRBJ2-5; D remains unclear. Trimming stripped 6 bases from V and 2 bases from J, with 4 bases between. CDR3 length: 10 amino acids. Germline loops: CDR1 SQVTM, CDR2 ANQGSEA. The CDR3 coding sequence is TGCAGCGTGCAACAAGAGACCCAGTACTTC. It encodes CSVQQETQYF.

The sample holds a few counts of this clone. The chain employs TRBV30 and TRBJ2-7; 7 bases map to TRBD1. This CDR3 comprises 15 residues. Looked up from germline, CDR1 is GTSNPN and CDR2 is SVGIG (reference sequence). V was clipped by 4 bases and J by 4 bases; unmatched bases: 13. DNA for the CDR3: TGTGCCTGGATTCCCCCGGGACAGATACTATACGAGCAGTACTTC. Its translation is CAWIPPGQILYEQYF.

The chain recombines TRBV5-1 with TRBJ2-1; D is ambiguous. Per germline, CDR1 SGHRS and CDR2 YFSETQ. V lost 3 bases and J 6 bases, leaving 7 bases between the germline ends. CDR3 length equals 12 residues. The CDR3 loop is CASSWGSNEQFF. In nucleotides, the CDR3 is TGCGCCAGCAGCTGGGGTTCCAATGAGCAGTTCTTC.

Only a few counts were recorded for this clone. The rearrangement links TRBV29-1 to TRBJ2-5; perhaps TRBD1 as D (6 bases). The CDR3 runs to 13 residues. Trimming stripped 8 bases from V and 4 bases from J, with 17 bases between. The germline gives CDR1 SQVTM, CDR2 ANQGSEA. The CDR3, as DNA: TGCAGCACACGGGACACTCCGGGAGAGACCCAGTACTTC. Its translation is CSTRDTPGETQYF.

The V and J genes are TRBV19 and TRBJ2-7; 12 positions match TRBD2. V lost 6 bases to trimming and J lost 6 bases; unmatched junction nucleotides: 6. The CDR3 extends over 14 amino acids. Germline V gene lookup returns CDR1 LNHDA and CDR2 SQIVND (reference sequence). The CDR3, as DNA: TGTGCCAGTAGCCGGACTAGCGGGGTTGGCGAGCAGTACTTC. Translated: CASSRTSGVGEQYF.

The CDR3 protein is CASSLAPSSYEQYF. Written as DNA, the CDR3 is TGTGCCAGCAGCTTAGCCCCGTCAAGCTACGAGCAGTACTTC. The chain combines TRBV7-2 with TRBJ2-7; D is unclear. The CDR3 extends over 14 amino acids. Looked up from germline, CDR1 is SGHTA and CDR2 is FQGNSA. Trimming removed 0 bases at V and 3 bases at J, with 9 bases between.

This sequence joins TRBV30 and TRBJ1-2, with D possibly being TRBD1 (6 bases). Germline-derived CDR1 and CDR2 are GTSNPN and SVGIG (reference sequence). V lost 3 bases and J 6 bases, leaving 14 bases between the germline ends. The CDR3 has 13 amino acids. The CDR3 loop is CAWRDRGRNGYTF. The CDR3 nucleotides are TGTGCCTGGAGGGACAGAGGGAGGAATGGCTACACCTTC. Based on the CDR3 plus reference TRBV30 and TRBJ1-2, the full variable domain is SQTIHQWPATLVQPVGSPLSLECTVEGTSNPNLYWYRQAAGRGLQLLFYSVGIGQISSEVPQNLSASRPQDRQFILSSKKLLLSDSGFYLCAWRDRGRNGYTFGSGTRLTVV.

This chain links TRBV9 with TRBJ2-1; no clear D gene. Trimming cost V 6 bases and J 0 bases, with 13 bases left between them. The CDR3 covers 15 residues. From germline, CDR1 is SGDLS and CDR2 YYNGEE. The CDR3 spells CASTSGPSSYNEQFF. The CDR3 DNA is TGTGCCAGCACCTCCGGGCCGAGCTCCTACAATGAGCAGTTCTTC.

V gene TRBV12-5 combines with J gene TRBJ2-1; D call uncertain. Germline V lookup: CDR1 LGHNT, CDR2 FRNRAP. V was shortened by 3 bases and J by 4 bases, with 7 bases between the two germline ends. CDR3 size: 13 residues. This CDR3 is CASGLTQYNEQFF. In nucleotides, the CDR3 is TGTGCTAGTGGTTTAACCCAGTACAATGAGCAGTTCTTC.

The chain uses TRBV4-2 and TRBJ1-2; TRBD1 might be the D (5 bases). Germline loops: CDR1 LGHNA, CDR2 YNFKEQ. This CDR3 spans 13 amino acids. With 1 base removed from V and 6 bases from J, the gap between germline ends came to 9 bases. CDR3 region: CASSQGQGHGYTF. DNA of the CDR3: TGTGCCAGCAGCCAAGGGCAGGGTCATGGCTACACCTTC.

This clone was found a few times. The chain joins TRBV29-1 to TRBJ1-2; no reliable D call. The CDR3 has 13 amino acids. Germline V gene sequence: CDR1 SQVTM, CDR2 ANQGSEA. V lost 1 base and J lost 7, with 13 bases in between. DNA for the CDR3: TGCAGCGTTGAAGGGCGGGGTCGCGGTGGCTACACCTTC. Translating gives CSVEGRGRGGYTF.